The 32 T cell receptor beta chains listed next were all sequenced from one sample in a study of response to subunit inactivated influenza vaccine. TCRdb re-derived calls from the RT-PCR reads in MiXCR, one entry per CDR3 protein. The table shows 530,000 or so distinct CDR3 sequences, with around 11% occurring only once. This specimen was PBMCs from blood, taken on the day of vaccination. Source of these receptors: a man aged 45-65 years who received an inactivated influenza vaccine.

As concerns this clonotype: Its ends do not fully match the called genes, so a read error is possible. V and J are TRBV7-2 and TRBJ2-2; D unresolved. The CDR3 contains 17 residues. The germline V gene encodes CDR1 SGHTA and CDR2 FQGNSA. CDR3: CASSLAEAEENSGELFF. The CDR3 coding sequence is TGTGCCAGCAGCTTAGCCGAGGCTGAGGAGAACTCCGGGGAGCTGTTTTTT.

The chain recombines TRBV4-3 with TRBJ2-7; 9 positions agree with TRBD2. This CDR3 region has 17 residues. The germline V gene has CDR1 LGHNA and CDR2 YSLEER. J gave up 6 bases and V 6 bases, and 18 bases lay outside the gene matches. CDR3: CASSPTPSPGLALEQYF. DNA of the CDR3: TGCGCCAGCAGTCCCACCCCCTCCCCGGGACTAGCACTCGAGCAGTACTTC.

This clonotype turned up a few times. This chain uses TRBV20-1 with TRBJ2-1; TRBD2 might be the D (6 bases). Germline assignment: CDR1 DFQATT and CDR2 SNEGSKA (reference sequence). The V and J ends lost 3 bases and 1 base respectively, with 16 bases between them. The CDR3 covers 16 residues. For the CDR3, the DNA is TGCAGTGCTAGTTCCAGTACCGGGAGTTCCTACAATGAGCAGTTCTTC. It specifies CSASSSTGSSYNEQFF.

The rearrangement links TRBV30 to TRBJ2-5; 7 nucleotides align to TRBD1. CDR1 GTSNPN and CDR2 SVGIG come from the germline V gene (reference sequence). This CDR3 comprises 14 residues. V lost 2 bases, J lost 6 bases, and 9 bases stayed unmatched. The CDR3 coding sequence is TGTGCCTGGAGTAGAGTAGACAGGGCAAAGACCCAGTACTTC. Translated, it gives CAWSRVDRAKTQYF.

This clonotype was counted only a few times. The J gene is TRBJ2-3, the V gene TRBV4-3; TRBD1 might be the D (5 bases). Germline CDR1 reads LGHNA; CDR2 reads YSLEER. The CDR3 is 14 residues long. The V end was cut by 0 bases, the J end by 9 bases, with 13 bases between. The CDR3 spells CASSQDFSGQTQYF. CDR3 DNA sequence: TGCGCCAGCAGCCAAGATTTTTCAGGGCAGACGCAGTATTTT.

This clonotype was counted a few times. The rearrangement links TRBV3-1 to TRBJ2-4; 9 nucleotides align to TRBD1. There are 14 residues in the CDR3. Germline V gene data show CDR1 as LGHDT and CDR2 as YNNKEL (reference sequence). V lost 3 bases, J lost 8 bases, and 5 bases stayed unmatched. CDR3 in amino acids: CASSQGQGRDIQYF. The CDR3 nucleotides read TGTGCCAGCAGCCAGGGACAGGGACGCGACATTCAGTACTTC.

This clonotype was detected ten times or more. This chain joins TRBV5-1 and TRBJ2-3; D is perhaps TRBD2 (5 bases). Trimming removed 0 bases from V and 2 bases from J, with 10 bases in between. This CDR3 has 15 residues. Germline-derived CDR1 and CDR2 are SGHRS and YFSETQ. The CDR3 protein is CASSLERVPTDTQYF. CDR3 DNA sequence: TGCGCCAGCAGCTTGGAGAGGGTCCCCACAGATACGCAGTATTTT.

The chain has TRBV29-1 and TRBJ1-3; D may be TRBD1 (6 bases). The ends were cut back, 6 bases at V and 0 bases at J, with 9 bases in the middle. Germline CDR1 SQVTM, CDR2 ANQGSEA. The CDR3 length is 13 residues. This chain's CDR3 is CSVMTGSGNTIYF. In DNA form, the CDR3 reads TGCAGCGTGATGACAGGCTCTGGAAACACCATATATTTT. The whole variable domain, remainder taken from reference TRBV29-1 and TRBJ1-3, is SAVISQKPSRDICQRGTSLTIQCQVDSQVTMMFWYRQQPGQSLTLIATANQGSEATYESGFVIDKFPISRPNLTFSTLTVSNMSPEDSSIYLCSVMTGSGNTIYFGEGSWLTVV.

The chain recombines TRBV12-3 or TRBV12-4 with TRBJ2-3; no reliable D call. The CDR3 is 15 residues long. Trimming removed 5 bases from V and 2 bases from J, with 14 bases in between. For the CDR3, the DNA is TGTGCCAGCAGTCCAACCAGACTGTCCACAGATACGCAGTATTTT. Translated, it gives CASSPTRLSTDTQYF.

This clonotype was seen ten or more times. The chain links TRBV12-3 or TRBV12-4 to TRBJ2-3, with D possibly matching TRBD2 (7 bases). The germline V and J ends were trimmed by 7 bases and 4 bases, with 15 bases remaining between them. This CDR3 is 14 amino acids long. CDR3 bases: TGTGCCAGCACCCTGGGGGGGGCGGCAGATACGCAGTATTTT. It yields the protein CASTLGGAADTQYF.

The chain uses TRBV5-1 and TRBJ2-1; 8 bases agree with TRBD1. The J segment lost 7 bases and the V segment lost 4 bases, leaving 7 bases of the junction unmatched. The CDR3 is 14 residues long. CDR1 and CDR2 (germline): SGHRS, YFSETQ. This chain's CDR3 is CASSPNRGTNEQFF. The CDR3 DNA reads TGCGCCAGCAGCCCCAACAGGGGGACGAATGAGCAGTTCTTC. Variable domain in full (rest from reference TRBV5-1 and TRBJ2-1): KAGVTQTPRYLIKTRGQQVTLSCSPISGHRSVSWYQQTPGQGLQFLFEYFSETQRNKGNFPGRFSGRQFSNSRSEMNVSTLELGDSALYLCASSPNRGTNEQFFGPGTRLTVL.

The V call is TRBV24-1, the J call TRBJ1-1; 9 positions agree with TRBD1. The V gene's germline CDR1 is KGHDR and CDR2 SFDVKD. After removal of 3 bases from V and 10 bases from J, the junction contained 17 bases not matched to a gene. This CDR3 is 17 amino acids long. CDR3 amino acids: CATSDATGTGFEKAAFF. In DNA, the CDR3 is TGTGCCACCAGTGATGCTACCGGGACAGGGTTTGAAAAAGCAGCTTTCTTT.

This clonotype was observed a few times. The V and J genes are TRBV19 and TRBJ2-2; 8 nucleotides line up with TRBD2. Losses at the gene ends were 0 bases for V and 6 bases for J; bases not matched to a gene: 6. CDR1 and CDR2 (germline): LNHDA, SQIVND (reference sequence). The CDR3 is 16 residues long. In DNA form, the CDR3 reads TGTGCCAGTAGTATAGAACCGGGACTAGTCTCCGGGGAGCTGTTTTTT. Its translation: CASSIEPGLVSGELFF.

The rearrangement links TRBV12-3 or TRBV12-4 to TRBJ2-1, with D perhaps matching TRBD2 (5 bases). The CDR3 has 12 residues. Between the trimmed V and J ends, which lost 6 bases and 8 bases, there was a span of 11 bases. The CDR3 sequence is CASRGVGDEQFF. The CDR3 DNA sequence: TGTGCCAGCAGAGGCGTCGGGGATGAGCAGTTCTTC.

This clonotype has at least ten counts. The chain has TRBV11-2 and TRBJ2-7; D is perhaps TRBD2 (5 bases). In germline, CDR1 is SGHAT, CDR2 FQNNGV. V lost 5 bases and J 12 bases, leaving 14 bases between the germline ends. The CDR3 has 11 amino acids. CDR3 region: CASSVGGPAYF. The CDR3 nucleotides are TGTGCCAGCAGCGTCGGAGGACCCGCGTACTTC.

V gene TRBV14 combines with J gene TRBJ2-1; no definite D call. V lost 2 bases and J lost 12, with 14 bases in between. This CDR3 region has 13 residues. Germline V lookup: CDR1 SGHDN, CDR2 FVKESK. CDR3: CASSQNRLDRQFF. DNA of the CDR3: TGTGCCAGCAGCCAAAACCGGCTCGACCGGCAGTTCTTC.

Many counts were recorded for this clonotype. The gene calls are TRBV7-2 and TRBJ2-3; TRBD1 matches 9 bases. Germline CDR1 SGHTA, CDR2 FQGNSA. The V gene end was trimmed by 5 bases and the J gene end by 2 bases; junction bases not matched to a gene: 2. The CDR3 length is 14 residues. In DNA, the CDR3 is TGTGCCAGCAGCAGGGACAGGGCCACAGATACGCAGTATTTT. Translation: CASSRDRATDTQYF.

This clonotype has just a few counts. The chain joins TRBV10-3 to TRBJ1-5; 12 nucleotides match TRBD1. This CDR3 comprises 15 residues. The V gene's germline CDR1 is ENHRY and CDR2 SYGVKD. V lost 6 bases and J lost 5; bases outside the gene matches: 5. Here the CDR3 reads CAISPGTGGYQPQHF. The CDR3 DNA reads as TGTGCCATCAGCCCCGGGACAGGGGGCTATCAGCCCCAGCATTTT.

This clonotype was seen just once. CDR3 in DNA: TGTGCCACCAGGGCGGGGTCCTCTGGAAACACCATATATTTT. It translates to CATRAGSSGNTIYF. The V call is TRBV12-3 or TRBV12-4, the J call TRBJ1-3; possible D gene TRBD1, 5 bases. The CDR3 spans 14 residues. The V end lost 10 bases, the J end lost 0 bases, and 13 bases lay between the germline ends.

This clonotype was counted a few times. V and J are TRBV10-3 and TRBJ2-1; 10 bases fit TRBD1. From germline, CDR1 is ENHRY and CDR2 SYGVKD. This CDR3 has 18 amino acids. The ends lost 3 bases at V and 7 bases at J; junction bases unmatched: 15. The CDR3 region is CAISDLYLSGQGINEQFF. In DNA form, the CDR3 reads TGTGCCATCAGTGACCTTTATTTGTCGGGACAGGGGATTAATGAGCAGTTCTTC.

This chain uses TRBV5-1 with TRBJ2-3; 8 bases align to TRBD2. The CDR3 sequence is 14 residues long. The ends lost 2 bases at V and 5 bases at J; junction bases unmatched: 4. Per germline, CDR1 SGHRS and CDR2 YFSETQ. The CDR3 region is CASSFGGAEDTQYF. In nucleotides, the CDR3 is TGCGCCAGCAGCTTCGGGGGGGCGGAAGATACGCAGTATTTT.

As DNA, the CDR3 is TGTGCCAGCAGCTTTGGGATCCAGCGGGGGACAGATACGCAGTATTTT. Translated: CASSFGIQRGTDTQYF. The chain has TRBV7-8 and TRBJ2-3; 8 bases agree with TRBD2. The length of the CDR3 is 16 residues. Unmatched junction bases numbered 8, after V lost 3 bases and J lost 3 bases. CDR1 is SGHVS and CDR2 is FQNEAQ in the germline V gene.

This clonotype was observed a handful of times. The chain has TRBV5-5 and TRBJ1-1; no definite D call. The V gene's germline CDR1 is SGHKS and CDR2 YYEKEE (reference sequence). The ends were cut back, 1 base at V and 0 bases at J, with 10 bases in the middle. The CDR3 is 15 amino acids. The CDR3 coding sequence is TGTGCCAGCAGCTTGCGCCAATCCATGAACACTGAAGCTTTCTTT. This codes for CASSLRQSMNTEAFF.

This chain connects TRBV6-2 or TRBV6-3 to TRBJ2-3; the D is unclear. V was clipped by 5 bases and J by 11 bases, with 20 bases between them. CDR3 length equals 14 residues. Germline CDR1 reads MNHEY; CDR2 reads SVGEGT. CDR3 residues: CASSRQNLPRRQYF. In DNA, the CDR3 is TGTGCCAGCAGTCGGCAGAACCTCCCTCGTAGGCAGTATTTT.

This clonotype came up a few times. The chain uses TRBV29-1 and TRBJ2-5; 10 positions agree with TRBD2. The CDR3 has 14 residues. V lost 7 bases, J lost 5 bases, and 10 bases stayed unmatched. Germline V gene data show CDR1 as SQVTM and CDR2 as ANQGSEA. CDR3 coding DNA: TGCAGCGGAGGGCTAGCGGGAGCCCGCGAGACCCAGTACTTC. Its translation is CSGGLAGARETQYF.

The chain is built from TRBV6-1 and TRBJ2-7; the match to TRBD2 covers 8 bases. The J segment lost 6 bases and the V segment lost 5 bases, leaving 12 bases of the junction unmatched. The CDR3 totals 15 residues. CDR1 MNHNS and CDR2 SASEGT come from the germline V gene. The CDR3 region is CASSPLRAGESEQYF. CDR3 bases: TGTGCCAGCAGTCCCCTGAGAGCGGGAGAAAGCGAGCAGTACTTC.

A note on this clonotype: This could be a read error, since a much larger clone is one nucleotide away. The DNA of the CDR3 is TGTGCCAGCAGCGATAGCTTCGGGACAGTGGACCCGTACAATGAGCAGTTCTTC. This translates into CASSDSFGTVDPYNEQFF. The chain is built from TRBV11-1 and TRBJ2-1, with 7 positions matching TRBD1. Germline V lookup: CDR1 SGHAT, CDR2 FQDESV (reference sequence). This CDR3 spans 18 amino acids. Trimming at V came to 5 bases and at J to 4 bases, leaving 17 bases not matched to a gene. Together with reference TRBV11-1 and TRBJ2-1, the CDR3 gives the full variable domain: EAEVAQSPRYKITEKSQAVAFWCDPISGHATLYWYRQILGQGPELLVQFQDESVVDDSQLPKDRFSAERLKGVDSTLKIQPAELGDSAMYLCASSDSFGTVDPYNEQFFGPGTRLTVL.

The chain couples TRBV10-3 to TRBJ1-2; the D gene is possibly TRBD1 (5 bases). The CDR3 is 12 residues long. Germline lookup yields CDR1 ENHRY and CDR2 SYGVKD. V lost 6 bases to trimming and J lost 2 bases, with 7 bases between them. The CDR3 loop reads CAISRENYGYTF. The CDR3 DNA is TGTGCCATCAGCAGGGAGAACTATGGCTACACCTTC.

The genes are TRBV5-1 and TRBJ2-7; the D call may be TRBD1 or TRBD2 (6 bases each). The germline V gene has CDR1 SGHRS and CDR2 YFSETQ. The CDR3 contains 14 residues. V dropped 3 bases and J dropped 3 bases, with 13 bases sitting between them. CDR3 region: CASSWRDNVYEQYF. The DNA of the CDR3 is TGCGCCAGCAGCTGGAGGGACAATGTCTACGAGCAGTACTTC.

This chain joins TRBV7-2 and TRBJ1-3; D call uncertain. The V end lost 5 bases, the J end lost 5 bases, and 13 bases lay between the germline ends. The CDR3 is made up of 14 amino acids. Germline V gene lookup returns CDR1 SGHTA and CDR2 FQGNSA. The CDR3 coding sequence is TGTGCCAGCAGCCCTCCGGGGTCTCGAAACACCATATATTTT. It encodes CASSPPGSRNTIYF.

This sequence joins TRBV20-1 and TRBJ2-5; TRBD2 might be the D (6 bases). Germline loops: CDR1 DFQATT, CDR2 SNEGSKA (reference sequence). The CDR3 covers 15 residues. With 2 bases removed from V and 2 bases from J, the gap between germline ends came to 15 bases. DNA for the CDR3: TGCAGTGCTAGATCCCCCCGCGGGACTCAAGAGACCCAGTACTTC. Amino acid sequence: CSARSPRGTQETQYF.

The sample holds a few counts of this clonotype. The gene calls are TRBV5-1 and TRBJ2-2; D uncertain. From germline, CDR1 is SGHRS and CDR2 YFSETQ. V lost 0 bases to trimming and J lost 1 base, with 7 bases between them. The CDR3 runs to 15 residues. The CDR3 spells CASSLAARNTGELFF. Here the CDR3 DNA reads TGCGCCAGCAGCTTGGCGGCTAGGAACACCGGGGAGCTGTTTTTT.